Detailed here is one T cell receptor (beta chain). Its matching antigen is unknown. This entry belongs to a study of blood T cells in healthy people across ages. Overall study results and limits: Considered underestimates were the diversity estimates obtained from one million T cells.

A J-beta primer mix and a sample-barcoded 5' primer were used in a second PCR of roughly 7 to 12 cycles. Each CDR3 protein gets one entry after TCRdb re-called the 5' RACE reads with MiXCR. There are some 940,000 distinct CDR3 sequences in the sample; under 35% occur only once, and about 10% lies in the top ten. CDR3 length: 15 residues. Trimming removed 6 bases at V and 5 bases at J, with 19 bases between. CDR1 and CDR2 (germline): MNHEY, SMNVEV (reference sequence). This same sample was also taken into another study, of T cells of mothers and their children. From that second work: The overlap seen between related mothers and children slightly exceeded that of unrelated pairs, though not significantly.

The sequencing sample was made of blood. The V gene is TRBV27, the J gene TRBJ2-5; D possibly matches TRBD1 or TRBD2 (6 bases each). The sequence derives from a woman aged 40 to 55 in good health. The CDR3 sequence is CASRTETGAGETQYF. The CDR3 region has the DNA TGTGCCAGCAGGACCGAAACGGGGGCCGGGGAGACCCAGTACTTC.